The sequence of this T cell receptor beta chain was determined in a study of blood T cell repertoires in COVID-19. On the study more broadly: The United States, Italy and Spain supplied acute and convalescent COVID-19 samples. The analysed material was cDNA or gDNA that came from T cells, B-cell-depleted T cells, or PBMCs.

Germline loops: CDR1 SGHTA, CDR2 FQGNSA. Trimming cost V 5 bases and J 5 bases; bases outside gene matches: 6. This CDR3 has 14 residues. In the original workflow: Estimated nucleated cell counts came from reference gene primer amplification. TCRdb's copy holds only in-frame clones and misses some; the assay was immunoSEQ multiplex PCR. That table is the source of V, J and clone size, and D and trimming were worked out from the DNA. The sample has 40,000 or so clones; 90% to 95% are singletons. The TCR originated in a woman in her 30s in a cohort sampled during active COVID-19. The V call is TRBV7-2, the J call TRBJ2-1, with 7 positions matching TRBD2. Material for sequencing was peripheral blood. DNA of the CDR3: TGTGCCAGCAGCCAAGACGGGGGGAACAATGAGCAGTTCTTC. It yields the protein CASSQDGGNNEQFF.